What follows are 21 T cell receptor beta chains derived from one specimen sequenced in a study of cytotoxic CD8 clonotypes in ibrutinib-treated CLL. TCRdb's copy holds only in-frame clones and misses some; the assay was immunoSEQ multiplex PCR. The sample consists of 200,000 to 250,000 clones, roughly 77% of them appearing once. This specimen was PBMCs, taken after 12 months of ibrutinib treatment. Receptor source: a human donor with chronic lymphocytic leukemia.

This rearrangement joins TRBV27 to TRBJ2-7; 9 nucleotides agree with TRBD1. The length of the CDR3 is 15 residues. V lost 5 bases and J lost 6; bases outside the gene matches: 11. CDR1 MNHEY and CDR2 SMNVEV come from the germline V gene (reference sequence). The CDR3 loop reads CASSPFYRGPSEQYF. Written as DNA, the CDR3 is TGTGCCAGCAGTCCGTTTTACAGGGGGCCTAGCGAGCAGTACTTC.

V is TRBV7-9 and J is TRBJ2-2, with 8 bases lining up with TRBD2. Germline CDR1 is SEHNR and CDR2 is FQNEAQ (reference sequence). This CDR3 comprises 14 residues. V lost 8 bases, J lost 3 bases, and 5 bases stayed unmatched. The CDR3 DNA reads TGTGCCAGCGAGGAGCGGGGGTACACCGGGGAGCTGTTTTTT. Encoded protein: CASEERGYTGELFF. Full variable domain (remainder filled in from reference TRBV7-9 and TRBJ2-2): DTGVSQNPRHKITKRGQNVTFRCDPISEHNRLYWYRQTLGQGPEFLTYFQNEAQLEKSRLLSDRFSAERPKGSFSTLEIQRTEQGDSAMYLCASEERGYTGELFFGEGSRLTVL.

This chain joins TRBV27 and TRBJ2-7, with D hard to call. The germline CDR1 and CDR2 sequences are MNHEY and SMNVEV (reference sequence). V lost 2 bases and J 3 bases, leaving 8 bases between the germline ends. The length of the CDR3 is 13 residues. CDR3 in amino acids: CASSLRGIYEQYF. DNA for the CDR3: TGTGCCAGCAGTTTACGAGGTATCTACGAGCAGTACTTC.

CDR3 nucleotide sequence: TGTGCCAGCAGTCAACGGGGGGGAACAGATACGCAGTATTTT. Protein sequence: CASSQRGGTDTQYF. V usage is TRBV27 and J usage is TRBJ2-3, with TRBD2 matching over 8 bases. This CDR3 has 14 residues. The germline V gene has CDR1 MNHEY and CDR2 SMNVEV (reference sequence). V gave up 5 bases and J gave up 3 bases; unmatched junction bases: 4.

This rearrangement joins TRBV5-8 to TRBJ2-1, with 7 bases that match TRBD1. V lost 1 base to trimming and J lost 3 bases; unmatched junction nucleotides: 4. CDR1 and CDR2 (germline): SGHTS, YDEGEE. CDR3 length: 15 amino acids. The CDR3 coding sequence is TGTGCCAGCAGCTTGTGGCAGGGGGACTACAATGAGCAGTTCTTC. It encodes CASSLWQGDYNEQFF. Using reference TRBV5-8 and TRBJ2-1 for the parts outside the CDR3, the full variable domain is EAGVTQSPTHLIKTRGQQATLRCSPISGHTSVYWYQQALGLGLQFLLWYDEGEERNRGNFPPRFSGRQFPNYSSELNVNALELEDSALYLCASSLWQGDYNEQFFGPGTRLTVL.

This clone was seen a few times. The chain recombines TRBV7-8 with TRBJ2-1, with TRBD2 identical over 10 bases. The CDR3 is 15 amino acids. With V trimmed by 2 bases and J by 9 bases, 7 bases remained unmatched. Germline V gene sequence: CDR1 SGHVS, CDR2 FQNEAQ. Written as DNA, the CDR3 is TGTGCCAGCAGCTTAAGAGAAGCGGGAGGGGCTGAGCAGTTCTTC. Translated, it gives CASSLREAGGAEQFF.

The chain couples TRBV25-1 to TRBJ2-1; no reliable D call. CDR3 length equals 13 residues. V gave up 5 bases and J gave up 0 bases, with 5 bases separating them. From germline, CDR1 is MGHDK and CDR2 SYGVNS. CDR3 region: CASSPVSYNEQFF. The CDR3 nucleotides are TGTGCCAGCAGTCCCGTCTCCTACAATGAGCAGTTCTTC.

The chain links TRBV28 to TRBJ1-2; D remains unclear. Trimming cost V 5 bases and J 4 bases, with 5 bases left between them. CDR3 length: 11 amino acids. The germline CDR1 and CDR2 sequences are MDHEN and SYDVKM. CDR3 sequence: CASSMGYGYTF. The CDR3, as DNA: TGTGCCAGCAGTATGGGCTATGGCTACACCTTC.

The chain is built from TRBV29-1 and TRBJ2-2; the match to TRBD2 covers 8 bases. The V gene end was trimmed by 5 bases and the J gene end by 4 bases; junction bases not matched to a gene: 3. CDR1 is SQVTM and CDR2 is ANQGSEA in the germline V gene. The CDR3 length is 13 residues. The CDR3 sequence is CSVLAGSTGELFF. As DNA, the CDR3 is TGCAGCGTTTTAGCGGGGTCCACCGGGGAGCTGTTTTTT.

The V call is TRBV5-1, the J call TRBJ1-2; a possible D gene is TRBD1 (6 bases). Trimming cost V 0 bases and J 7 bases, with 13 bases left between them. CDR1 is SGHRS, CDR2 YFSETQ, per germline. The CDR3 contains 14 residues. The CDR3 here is CASSLDRDRPGYTF. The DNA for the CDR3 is TGCGCCAGCAGCTTGGACAGGGACCGCCCTGGCTACACCTTC.

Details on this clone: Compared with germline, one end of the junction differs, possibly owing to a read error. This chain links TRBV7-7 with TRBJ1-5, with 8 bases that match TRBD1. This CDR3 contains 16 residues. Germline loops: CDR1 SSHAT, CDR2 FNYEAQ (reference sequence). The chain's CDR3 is CASSPPDREGNQPQHF. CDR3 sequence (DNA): TGTGCTAGCAGCCCCCCGGACAGGGAGGGCAATCAGCCCCAGCATTTT.

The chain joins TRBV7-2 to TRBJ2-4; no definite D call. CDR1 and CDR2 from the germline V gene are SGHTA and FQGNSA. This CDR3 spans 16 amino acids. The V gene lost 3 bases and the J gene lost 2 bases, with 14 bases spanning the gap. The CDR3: CASSFDPRTPKNIQYF. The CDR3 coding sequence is TGTGCCAGCAGCTTCGATCCGAGAACCCCCAAAAACATTCAGTACTTC.

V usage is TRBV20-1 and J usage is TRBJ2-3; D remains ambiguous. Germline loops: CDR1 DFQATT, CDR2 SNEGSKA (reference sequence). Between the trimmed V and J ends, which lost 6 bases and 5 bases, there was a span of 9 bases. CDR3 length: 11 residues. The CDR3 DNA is TGCAGTGCATCGGAGAGAGATACGCAGTATTTT. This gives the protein CSASERDTQYF.

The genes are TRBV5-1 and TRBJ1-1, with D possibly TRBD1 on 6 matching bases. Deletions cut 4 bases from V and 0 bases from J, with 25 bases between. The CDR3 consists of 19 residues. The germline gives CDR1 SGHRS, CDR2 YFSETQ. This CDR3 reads CASSRHTKGRGIMNTEAFF. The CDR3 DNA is TGCGCCAGCAGCCGACATACGAAGGGTAGGGGGATCATGAACACTGAAGCTTTCTTT.

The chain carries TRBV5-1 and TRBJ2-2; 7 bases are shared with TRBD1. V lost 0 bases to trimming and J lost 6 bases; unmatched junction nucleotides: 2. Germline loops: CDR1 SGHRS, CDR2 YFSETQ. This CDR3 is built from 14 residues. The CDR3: CASSLAQGAGELFF. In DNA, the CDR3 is TGCGCCAGCAGCTTGGCGCAGGGGGCCGGGGAGCTGTTTTTT.

The CDR3 region has the DNA TGTGCCACCATCCCCCACGGTCCAGATTCCACAGATACGCAGTATTTT. Translating it yields CATIPHGPDSTDTQYF. This chain links TRBV2 with TRBJ2-3, with no clear D. The germline V gene encodes CDR1 SNHLY and CDR2 FYNNEI. Trimming took off 10 bases at V and 2 bases at J, with 22 bases between the two ends. The length of the CDR3 is 16 residues.

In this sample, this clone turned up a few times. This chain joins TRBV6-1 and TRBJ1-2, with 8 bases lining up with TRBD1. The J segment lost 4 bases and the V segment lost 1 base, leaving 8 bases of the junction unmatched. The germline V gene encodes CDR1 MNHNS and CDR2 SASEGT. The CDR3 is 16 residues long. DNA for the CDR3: TGTGCCAGCAGTGAAGGTGTAGGACAGGGCGCCTATGGCTACACCTTC. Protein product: CASSEGVGQGAYGYTF.

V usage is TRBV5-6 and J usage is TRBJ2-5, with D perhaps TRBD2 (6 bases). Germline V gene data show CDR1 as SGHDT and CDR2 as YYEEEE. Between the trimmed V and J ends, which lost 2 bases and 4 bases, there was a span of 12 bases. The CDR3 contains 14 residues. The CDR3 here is CASSFGGVGETQYF. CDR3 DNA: TGTGCCAGCAGCTTCGGCGGGGTTGGAGAGACCCAGTACTTC.

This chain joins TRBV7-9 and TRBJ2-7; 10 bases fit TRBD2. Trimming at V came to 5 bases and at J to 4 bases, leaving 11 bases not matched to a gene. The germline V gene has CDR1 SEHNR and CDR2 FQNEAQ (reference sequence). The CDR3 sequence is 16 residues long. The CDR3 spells CASSPFPPSGSYEQYF. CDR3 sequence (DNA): TGTGCCAGCAGCCCCTTCCCTCCTAGCGGGAGTTACGAGCAGTACTTC.

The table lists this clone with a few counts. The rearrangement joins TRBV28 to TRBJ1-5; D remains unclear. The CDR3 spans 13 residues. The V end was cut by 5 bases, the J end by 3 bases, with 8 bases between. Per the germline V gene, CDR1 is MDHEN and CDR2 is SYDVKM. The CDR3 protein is CASSPILNQPQHF. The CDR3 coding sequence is TGTGCCAGCAGTCCGATCCTCAATCAGCCCCAGCATTTT.

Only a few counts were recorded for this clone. CDR3 DNA: TGTGCCAGCAGCCTTGCCGGGACAGAGGGCTACGAGCAGTACTTC. Encoded protein: CASSLAGTEGYEQYF. J is TRBJ2-7 and V is TRBV7-2, with 7 bases aligning to TRBD1. CDR3 length: 15 amino acids. V was pared by 5 bases and J by 3 bases, with 10 bases of the junction left unmatched. Germline CDR1 reads SGHTA; CDR2 reads FQGNSA.